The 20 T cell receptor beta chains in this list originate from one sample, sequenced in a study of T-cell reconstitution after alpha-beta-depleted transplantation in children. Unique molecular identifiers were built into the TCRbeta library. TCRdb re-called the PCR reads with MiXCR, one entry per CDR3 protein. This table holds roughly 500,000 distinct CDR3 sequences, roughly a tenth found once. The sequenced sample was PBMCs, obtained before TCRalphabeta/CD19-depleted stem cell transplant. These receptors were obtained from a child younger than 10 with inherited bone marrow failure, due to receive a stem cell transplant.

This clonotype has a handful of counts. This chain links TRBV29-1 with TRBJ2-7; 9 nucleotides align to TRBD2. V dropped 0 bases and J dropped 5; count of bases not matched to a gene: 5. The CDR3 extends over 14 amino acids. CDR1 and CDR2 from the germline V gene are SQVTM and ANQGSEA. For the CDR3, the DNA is TGCAGCGTTGAAGATCCGCGCGGGAGGGACGAGCAGTACTTC. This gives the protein CSVEDPRGRDEQYF.

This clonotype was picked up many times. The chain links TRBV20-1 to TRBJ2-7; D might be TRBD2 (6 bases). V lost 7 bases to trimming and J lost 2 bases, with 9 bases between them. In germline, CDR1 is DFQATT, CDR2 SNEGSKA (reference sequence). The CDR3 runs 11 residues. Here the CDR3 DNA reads TGCAGTGGGGACTTGGCCTACGAGCAGTACTTC. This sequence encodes CSGDLAYEQYF.

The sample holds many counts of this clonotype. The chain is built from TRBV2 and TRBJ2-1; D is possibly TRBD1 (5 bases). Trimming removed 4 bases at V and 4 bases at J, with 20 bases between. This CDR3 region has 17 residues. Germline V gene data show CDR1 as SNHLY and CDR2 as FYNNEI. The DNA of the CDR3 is TGTGCCAGCAGTGGCCTCATGGGGCAATTCCCATACAATGAGCAGTTCTTC. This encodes CASSGLMGQFPYNEQFF.

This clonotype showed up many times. As DNA, the CDR3 is TGTGCCAGCAGTCTCCGACAGGGAAGTATAAACACTGAAGCTTTCTTT. It translates to CASSLRQGSINTEAFF. This chain uses TRBV12-3 or TRBV12-4 with TRBJ1-1; 7 positions agree with TRBD1. The CDR3 totals 16 residues. The J segment lost 2 bases and the V segment lost 5 bases, leaving 11 bases of the junction unmatched.

As DNA, the CDR3 is TGTGCCACCAGTGATCTAGCGGGAGGAGTAAAAAATGAGCAGTTCTTC. Its translation: CATSDLAGGVKNEQFF. The V gene is TRBV24-1, the J gene TRBJ2-1; 11 nucleotides match TRBD2. The trim removed 3 bases at V and 7 bases at J, leaving 7 bases unmatched. The germline V gene encodes CDR1 KGHDR and CDR2 SFDVKD. The CDR3 consists of 16 residues.

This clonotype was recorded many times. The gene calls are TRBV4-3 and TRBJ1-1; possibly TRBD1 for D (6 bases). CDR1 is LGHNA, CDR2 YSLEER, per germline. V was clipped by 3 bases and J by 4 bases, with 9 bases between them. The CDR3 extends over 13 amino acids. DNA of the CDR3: TGCGCCAGCAGCCAGAGGGGGGCCACTGAAGCTTTCTTT. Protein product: CASSQRGATEAFF.

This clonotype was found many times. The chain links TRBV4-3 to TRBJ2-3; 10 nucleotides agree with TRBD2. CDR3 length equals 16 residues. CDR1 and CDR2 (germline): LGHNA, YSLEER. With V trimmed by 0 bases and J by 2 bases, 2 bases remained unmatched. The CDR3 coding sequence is TGCGCCAGCAGCCAAGAAGCGGGAGGGTCCACAGATACGCAGTATTTT. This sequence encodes CASSQEAGGSTDTQYF.

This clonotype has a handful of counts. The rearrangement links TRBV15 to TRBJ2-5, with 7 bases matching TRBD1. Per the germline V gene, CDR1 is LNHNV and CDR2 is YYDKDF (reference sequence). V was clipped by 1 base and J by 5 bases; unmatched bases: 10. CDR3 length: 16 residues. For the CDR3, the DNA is TGTGCCACCAGCAGAGTCCCTGAACAGGGGACGGAGACCCAGTACTTC. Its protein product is CATSRVPEQGTETQYF.

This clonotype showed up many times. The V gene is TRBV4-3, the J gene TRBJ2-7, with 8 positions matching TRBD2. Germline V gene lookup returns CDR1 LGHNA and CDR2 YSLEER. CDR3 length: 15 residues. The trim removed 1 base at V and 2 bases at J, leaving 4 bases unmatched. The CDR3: CASSQGLALTYEQYF. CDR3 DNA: TGCGCCAGCAGCCAAGGACTAGCGCTGACCTACGAGCAGTACTTC.

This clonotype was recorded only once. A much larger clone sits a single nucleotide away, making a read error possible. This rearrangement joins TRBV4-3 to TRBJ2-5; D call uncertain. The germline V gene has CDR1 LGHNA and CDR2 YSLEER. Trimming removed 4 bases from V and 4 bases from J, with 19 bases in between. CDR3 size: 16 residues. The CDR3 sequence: CASSPRVTGKRETQYF. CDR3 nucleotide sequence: TGCGCCAGCAGCCCCCGGGTCACTGGCAAGAGAGAGACCCAGTACTTC.

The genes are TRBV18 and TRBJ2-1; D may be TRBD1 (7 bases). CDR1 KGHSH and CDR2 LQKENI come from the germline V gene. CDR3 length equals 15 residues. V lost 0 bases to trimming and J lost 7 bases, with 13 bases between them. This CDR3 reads CASSPPSQGGNEQFF. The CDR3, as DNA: TGTGCCAGCTCACCACCCTCCCAGGGGGGTAATGAGCAGTTCTTC.

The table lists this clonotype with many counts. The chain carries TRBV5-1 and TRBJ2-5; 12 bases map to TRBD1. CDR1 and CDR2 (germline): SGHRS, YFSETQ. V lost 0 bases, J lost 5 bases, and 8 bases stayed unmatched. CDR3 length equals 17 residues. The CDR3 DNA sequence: TGCGCCAGCAGCTTGGAACCGGGACAGGGGGCAGGGGAGACCCAGTACTTC. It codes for CASSLEPGQGAGETQYF.

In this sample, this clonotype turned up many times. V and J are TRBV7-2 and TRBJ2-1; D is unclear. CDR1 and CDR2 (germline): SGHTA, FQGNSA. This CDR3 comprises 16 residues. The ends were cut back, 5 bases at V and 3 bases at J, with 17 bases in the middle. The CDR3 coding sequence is TGTGCCAGCAGCCGTATCCAGGAGCCCTACTACAATGAGCAGTTCTTC. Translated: CASSRIQEPYYNEQFF.

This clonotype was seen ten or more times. CDR3 bases: TGTGCCAGCAGTTTTGCGAGGGGCTCCTACGAGCAGTACTTC. It codes for CASSFARGSYEQYF. This sequence joins TRBV12-3 or TRBV12-4 and TRBJ2-7; D may correspond to TRBD1 or TRBD2 (5 bases each). V lost 3 bases, J lost 0 bases, and 9 bases lay in between. The CDR3 sequence is 14 residues long.

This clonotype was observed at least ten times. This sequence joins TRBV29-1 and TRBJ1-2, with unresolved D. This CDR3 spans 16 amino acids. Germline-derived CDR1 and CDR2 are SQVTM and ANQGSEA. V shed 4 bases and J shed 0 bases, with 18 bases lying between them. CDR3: CSVGISAGRPNYGYTF. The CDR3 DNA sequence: TGCAGCGTTGGGATCTCGGCAGGTCGTCCTAACTATGGCTACACCTTC. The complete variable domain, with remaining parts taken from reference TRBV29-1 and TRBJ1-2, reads SAVISQKPSRDICQRGTSLTIQCQVDSQVTMMFWYRQQPGQSLTLIATANQGSEATYESGFVIDKFPISRPNLTFSTLTVSNMSPEDSSIYLCSVGISAGRPNYGYTFGSGTRLTVV.

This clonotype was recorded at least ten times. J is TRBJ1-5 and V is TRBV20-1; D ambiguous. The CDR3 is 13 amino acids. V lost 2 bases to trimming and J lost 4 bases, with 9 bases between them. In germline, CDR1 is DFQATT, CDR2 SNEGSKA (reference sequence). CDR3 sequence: CSARSPGNQPQHF. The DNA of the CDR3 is TGCAGTGCTAGATCGCCGGGGAATCAGCCCCAGCATTTT.

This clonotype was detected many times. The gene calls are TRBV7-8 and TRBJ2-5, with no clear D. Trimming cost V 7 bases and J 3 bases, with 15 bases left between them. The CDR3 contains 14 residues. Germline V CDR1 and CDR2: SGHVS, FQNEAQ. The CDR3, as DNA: TGTGCCAGCACTTTACACCGAACCAAAGAGACCCAGTACTTC. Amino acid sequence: CASTLHRTKETQYF.

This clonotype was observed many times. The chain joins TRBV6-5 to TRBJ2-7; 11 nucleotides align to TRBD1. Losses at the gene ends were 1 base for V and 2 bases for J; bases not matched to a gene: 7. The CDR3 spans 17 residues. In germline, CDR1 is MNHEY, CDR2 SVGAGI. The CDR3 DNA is TGTGCCAGCAGTTACTACCCGCCGGGACAGGGGGCCTACGAGCAGTACTTC. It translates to CASSYYPPGQGAYEQYF.

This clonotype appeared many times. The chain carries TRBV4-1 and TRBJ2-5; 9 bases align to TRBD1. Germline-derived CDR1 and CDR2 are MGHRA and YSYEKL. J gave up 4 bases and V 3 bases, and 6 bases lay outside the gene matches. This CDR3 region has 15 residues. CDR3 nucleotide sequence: TGCGCCAGCAGCCATCAGGACAGGGGTGGAGAGACCCAGTACTTC. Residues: CASSHQDRGGETQYF.

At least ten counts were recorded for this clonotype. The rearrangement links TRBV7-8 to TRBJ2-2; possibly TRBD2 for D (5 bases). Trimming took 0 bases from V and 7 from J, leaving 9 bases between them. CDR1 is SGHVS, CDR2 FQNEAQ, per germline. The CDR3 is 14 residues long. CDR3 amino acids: CASSLAGAVGELFF. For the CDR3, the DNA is TGTGCCAGCAGCTTAGCGGGAGCGGTCGGGGAGCTGTTTTTT.